This TCR beta chain was identified in a study of cytomegalovirus exposure and HLA in healthy donors. Overall study findings and caveats: The study recorded about 150 TCR beta chains that were cytomegalovirus-associated. In a later analysis, a genetic analysis reported fewer productive-TCR N-insertions in an Asian-associated ancestry cluster than the cohort average. An analysis was carried out at a later point. It showed that HLA-associated TCR beta chains were more clonally expanded than equally common non-associated chains. Across all donors, roughly uniform sequencing depth was an assumption of the presence/absence analyses.

A multiplex PCR was run with 60 Vbeta primers and 13 Jbeta primers. Method: immunoSEQ multiplex PCR; TCRdb's copy keeps in-frame clones and lacks some. The sample gives roughly 100,000 clones, under 85% of which show up once; over 2% is in the top ten. This clone appeared a few times. As yet, its antigen is unknown. Trimming stripped 1 base from V and 6 bases from J, with 7 bases between. The V gene's germline CDR1 is SGHRS and CDR2 YFSETQ. The CDR3 has 12 amino acids. This chain connects TRBV5-1 to TRBJ1-2; D unclear. Material: PBMCs. This TCR came from a man younger than 45 in good health and CMV-seronegative. The CDR3 region has the DNA TGCGCCAGCAGCTTGAGACGGGATGGCTACACCTTC. Translation: CASSLRRDGYTF.